The rows below give T cell receptor beta chains drawn from one sample of a study of CD8 T cells in Susac syndrome. TCRdb re-called the immunoSEQ multiplex PCR reads with MiXCR, one entry per CDR3 protein. The sample yields some 200,000 distinct CDR3 sequences, more than 90% seen once. Specimen: CD4+ T cells from PBMCs. These receptor sequences come from a human donor with Susac syndrome. CDR3s include the opening cysteine and the closing phenylalanine or tryptophan. The D gene is left open where the match is weak.

>11|NA|TRBV12-5
CASGRGNEQFF
>16|NA|TRBV5-1
CASSIDRDKLQETQYF
>15|TRBD2|TRBV4-2
CASSQTGTSRHEQFF
>12|NA|TRBV5-1
CATAGGIGELFF
>16|NA|TRBV11-3
CASSLGARRSTDTQYF
>11|NA|TRBV12-3/TRBV12-4
CASSPRTSQYF
>14|NA|TRBV5-4
CASSLSGTTETQYF
>14|NA|TRBV3-1
CASSQDQGGYGYTF
>13|NA|TRBV20-1
CSARDRDLRGYTF
>12|NA|TRBV20-1
CSATDGTYGYTF
>14|NA|TRBV24-1
CATSDTGRDNEQFF
>16|TRBD1|TRBV19
CASSIVDRGRIQPQHF
>17|NA|TRBV11-2
CASSFWMPSKANYGYTF
>14|NA|TRBV7-2
CASSLAGAGETQYF
>12|TRBD1|TRBV29-1
CSVGTDRRGAFF
>15|TRBD2|TRBV19
CASTLTSGGADTQYF
>13|NA|TRBV15
CATSRVTMNEQYF
>14|NA|TRBV27
CASSLFGGNTEAFF
>17|TRBD1|TRBV30
CAWTPPRDRNNNSPLHF
>15|NA|TRBV3-1
CASSPNRTPYQPQHF
>16|NA|TRBV14
CASSRVGSNRDNEQFF
>17|TRBD2|TRBV9
CASSVGHGTSGFYEQYF
>14|TRBD1|TRBV29-1
CSVEEGGTGYGYTF
>14|TRBD1|TRBV30
CAWSTGTGGNGYTF
>14|TRBD1|TRBV30
CAWDDRGPGNTIYF
>12|NA|TRBV18
CASSQPTGTLDF
>15|NA|TRBV10-2
CASSGSRPLSDTQYF
>14|NA|TRBV12-3/TRBV12-4
CASSFRTVNQPQHF
>15|NA|TRBV5-4
CASSPAGVQGNEQFF
>17|TRBD2|TRBV20-1
CSAPGSGGASGANVLTF
>15|NA|TRBV7-9
CASSPSQGRGEKLFF
>12|NA|TRBV28
CASSFYTGEQYF
>15|NA|TRBV27
CASSWVGGYNQPQHF
>14|TRBD2|TRBV6-6
CASTKGTSVETQYF
>15|NA|TRBV27
CASSFWAGSKTEAFF
>14|NA|TRBV20-1
CSARGLQRSGELFF
>13|NA|TRBV7-2
CASSLLGRSTQYF
>16|NA|TRBV5-1
CASSLEGVRSYNEQFF
>14|TRBD1|TRBV2
CASTLDRGGSPLHF
>13|NA|TRBV20-1
CSAASGGNQPQHF
>12|NA|TRBV20-1
CSALGGAGGYTF
>16|TRBD2|TRBV3-1
CASSQRGGVSYNEQFF
>16|NA|TRBV5-6
CASSSSGTRPTVGYTF
>15|TRBD2|TRBV12-3/TRBV12-4
CASRILRGGRETQYF
>12|NA|TRBV6-1
CAGRANTGELFF
>15|TRBD1|TRBV19
CASSIGDRVVSPLHF
>15|TRBD2|TRBV4-3
CASSQGLAAYNEQFF
>12|NA|TRBV3-1
CASSLLVAEQFF
>16|NA|TRBV29-1
CSVRQGRHEISGEAFF
>14|NA|TRBV20-1
CSARSGHSNQPQHF
>14|TRBD1|TRBV19
CASTLGQGGETQYF
>13|TRBD2|TRBV6-4
CASSELAGGAQYF
>16|TRBD1|TRBV5-4
CASSPTGGVAKNIQYF